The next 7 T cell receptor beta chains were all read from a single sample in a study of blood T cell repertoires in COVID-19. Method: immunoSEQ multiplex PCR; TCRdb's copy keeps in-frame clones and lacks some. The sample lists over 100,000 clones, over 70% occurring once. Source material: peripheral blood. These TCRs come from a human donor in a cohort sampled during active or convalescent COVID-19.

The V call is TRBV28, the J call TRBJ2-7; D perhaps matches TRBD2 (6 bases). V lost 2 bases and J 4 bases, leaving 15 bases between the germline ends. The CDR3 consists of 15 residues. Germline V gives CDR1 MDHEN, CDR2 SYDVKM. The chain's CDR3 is CASSLGGLASYEQYF. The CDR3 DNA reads TGTGCCAGCAGTTTAGGAGGTCTAGCGTCGTACGAGCAGTACTTC.

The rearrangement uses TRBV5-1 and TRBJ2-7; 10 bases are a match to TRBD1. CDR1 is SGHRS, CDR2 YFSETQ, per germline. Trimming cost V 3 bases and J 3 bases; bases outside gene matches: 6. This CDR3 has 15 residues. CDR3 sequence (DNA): TGCGCCAGCAGCTCCTGGACAGGGGGACTCTACGAGCAGTACTTC. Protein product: CASSSWTGGLYEQYF.

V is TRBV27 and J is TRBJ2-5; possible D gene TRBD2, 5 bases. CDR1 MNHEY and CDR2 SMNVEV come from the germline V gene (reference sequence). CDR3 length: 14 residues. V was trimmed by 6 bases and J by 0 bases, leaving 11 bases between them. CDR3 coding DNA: TGTGCCAGCAGCCCATTTAGCGACCAAGAGACCCAGTACTTC. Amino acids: CASSPFSDQETQYF.

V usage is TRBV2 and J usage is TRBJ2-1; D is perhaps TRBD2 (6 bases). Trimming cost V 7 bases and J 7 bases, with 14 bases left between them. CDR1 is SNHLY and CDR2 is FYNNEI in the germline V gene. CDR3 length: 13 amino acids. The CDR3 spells CASIEPGVNEQFF. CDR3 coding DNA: TGTGCCAGCATTGAGCCGGGGGTGAATGAGCAGTTCTTC.

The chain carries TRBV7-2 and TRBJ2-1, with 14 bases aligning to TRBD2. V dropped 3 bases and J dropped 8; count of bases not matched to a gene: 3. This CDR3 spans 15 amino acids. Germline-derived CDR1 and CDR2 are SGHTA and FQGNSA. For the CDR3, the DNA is TGTGCCAGCAGCTTCCCGGGACTAGCGGGAGATGAGCAGTTCTTC. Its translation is CASSFPGLAGDEQFF.

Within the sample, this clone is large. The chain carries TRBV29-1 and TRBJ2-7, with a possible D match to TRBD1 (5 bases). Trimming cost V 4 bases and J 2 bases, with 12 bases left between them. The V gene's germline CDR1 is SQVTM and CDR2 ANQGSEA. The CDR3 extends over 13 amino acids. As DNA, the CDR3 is TGCAGCGTTGTAAGGGGCAATACCTACGAGCAGTACTTC. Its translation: CSVVRGNTYEQYF.

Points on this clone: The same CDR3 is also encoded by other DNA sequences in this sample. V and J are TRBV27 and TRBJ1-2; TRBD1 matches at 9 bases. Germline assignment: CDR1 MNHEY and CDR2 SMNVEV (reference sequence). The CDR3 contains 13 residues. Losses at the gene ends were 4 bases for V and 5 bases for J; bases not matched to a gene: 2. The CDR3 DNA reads TGTGCCAGCAGTTGGGGACAGGGATATGGCTACACCTTC. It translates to CASSWGQGYGYTF.